Listed here are 28 T cell receptor beta chains from one sample, sequenced in a study of T cell responses to AZD1222 COVID-19 vaccine. Clones were read by immunoSEQ multiplex PCR, and TCRdb kept only the in-frame ones, dropping some. The sample contains roughly 150,000 clones, about 91% of which appear only once. The material sequenced was peripheral blood, taken on day 0 of AZD1222 vaccination. The receptors derive from an adult in good health.

The J gene is TRBJ1-5, the V gene TRBV7-2; TRBD1 agrees at 8 bases. The CDR3 covers 15 residues. Germline V gene data show CDR1 as SGHTA and CDR2 as FQGNSA. V lost 6 bases and J lost 1; bases outside the gene matches: 5. CDR3 sequence: CASSIWTGSNQPQHF. In nucleotides, the CDR3 is TGTGCCAGCAGTATATGGACAGGGAGCAATCAGCCCCAGCATTTT. Variable domain in full (rest from reference TRBV7-2 and TRBJ1-5): GAGVSQSPSNKVTEKGKDVELRCDPISGHTALYWYRQSLGQGLEFLIYFQGNSAPDKSGLPSDRFSAERTGGSVSTLTIQRTQQEDSAVYLCASSIWTGSNQPQHFGDGTRLSIL.

This chain joins TRBV15 and TRBJ2-3, with D unresolved. The CDR3 covers 17 residues. V lost 5 bases to trimming and J lost 0 bases, with 18 bases between them. The germline V gene encodes CDR1 LNHNV and CDR2 YYDKDF (reference sequence). In DNA, the CDR3 is TGTGCCACCAGCTCACCCCGGAAGAGCACTAGCACAGATACGCAGTATTTT. Protein sequence: CATSSPRKSTSTDTQYF. Together with reference TRBV15 and TRBJ2-3, the CDR3 gives the full variable domain: DAMVIQNPRYQVTQFGKPVTLSCSQTLNHNVMYWYQQKSSQAPKLLFHYYDKDFNNEADTPDNFQSRRPNTSFCFLDIRSPGLGDTAMYLCATSSPRKSTSTDTQYFGPGTRLTVL.

This chain links TRBV5-8 with TRBJ2-1; 15 bases map to TRBD2. After removal of 8 bases from V and 0 bases from J, the junction contained 3 bases not matched to a gene. Germline CDR1 SGHTS, CDR2 YDEGEE. CDR3 length equals 16 residues. The chain's CDR3 is CARPGLAGGSYNEQFF. As DNA, the CDR3 is TGTGCCAGGCCGGGACTAGCGGGAGGCTCCTACAATGAGCAGTTCTTC.

V usage is TRBV6-1 and J usage is TRBJ2-2; 7 bases agree with TRBD1. V trimming: 0 bases; J trimming: 6 bases; junction bases outside the gene matches: 1. The CDR3 consists of 14 residues. The germline V gene encodes CDR1 MNHNS and CDR2 SASEGT. The CDR3 is CASSEATGPGELFF. The CDR3 coding sequence is TGTGCCAGCAGTGAAGCGACAGGGCCCGGGGAGCTGTTTTTT.

The chain recombines TRBV28 with TRBJ2-1; D gene ambiguous. V shed 4 bases and J shed 8 bases, with 9 bases lying between them. The CDR3 consists of 12 residues. Per germline, CDR1 MDHEN and CDR2 SYDVKM. Written as DNA, the CDR3 is TGTGCCAGCAGTTGGTACGAGGATGAGCAGTTCTTC. It codes for CASSWYEDEQFF.

The chain has TRBV19 and TRBJ2-3, with 9 positions matching TRBD2. The CDR3 runs 13 residues. V trimming: 6 bases; J trimming: 6 bases; junction bases outside the gene matches: 4. Germline V lookup: CDR1 LNHDA, CDR2 SQIVND (reference sequence). Here the CDR3 reads CASSPGLADTQYF. CDR3 DNA: TGTGCCAGTAGCCCTGGACTAGCGGATACGCAGTATTTT.

The V call is TRBV28, the J call TRBJ2-1, with 9 bases identical to TRBD2. V shed 5 bases, J shed 10 bases, and the junction held 15 bases outside the gene matches. The germline V gene has CDR1 MDHEN and CDR2 SYDVKM. The CDR3 runs to 16 residues. CDR3 sequence (DNA): TGTGCCAGCAGTCCGCTGGGCGGGAGGGATTTTGCGGAGCAGTTCTTC. It encodes CASSPLGGRDFAEQFF. The complete variable domain, with remaining parts taken from reference TRBV28 and TRBJ2-1, reads DVKVTQSSRYLVKRTGEKVFLECVQDMDHENMFWYRQDPGLGLRLIYFSYDVKMKEKGDIPEGYSVSREKKERFSLILESASTNQTSMYLCASSPLGGRDFAEQFFGPGTRLTVL.

The chain couples TRBV19 to TRBJ1-5, with D possibly being TRBD1 (6 bases). In germline, CDR1 is LNHDA, CDR2 SQIVND (reference sequence). Trimming removed 3 bases at V and 14 bases at J, with 17 bases between. The CDR3 consists of 13 residues. CDR3 sequence: CASSIRSGAGEHF. CDR3 DNA sequence: TGTGCCAGTAGTATTAGGTCGGGGGCAGGGGAGCATTTT.

This chain links TRBV2 with TRBJ1-1; no clear D. The V and J ends lost 6 bases and 2 bases respectively, with 13 bases between them. The CDR3 has 14 residues. Germline V gene sequence: CDR1 SNHLY, CDR2 FYNNEI. CDR3 in DNA: TGTGCCAGCAGCTTTGAGGCTACAAACACTGAAGCTTTCTTT. It codes for CASSFEATNTEAFF.

This chain uses TRBV12-3 or TRBV12-4 with TRBJ1-1, with D possibly TRBD1 on 6 matching bases. Trimming shortened V by 6 bases and J by 3 bases, and 11 bases separated the two germline ends. This CDR3 is 13 amino acids long. The CDR3 spells CASRPYRDTEAFF. In nucleotides, the CDR3 is TGTGCCAGCAGACCCTACAGGGACACTGAAGCTTTCTTT.

The chain recombines TRBV23-1 with TRBJ2-5, with D uncertain. TRBV23-1 has ORF status, its function being uncertain. The CDR3 sequence is 14 residues long. V was pared by 4 bases and J by 1 base, with 10 bases between. Here the CDR3 DNA reads TGCGCCAGCAGTCCAATCGACACCCAAGAGACCCAGTACTTC. It specifies CASSPIDTQETQYF.

This chain connects TRBV6-2 or TRBV6-3 to TRBJ1-6, with 9 nucleotides matching TRBD1. From germline, CDR1 is MNHEY and CDR2 SVGEGT. This CDR3 region has 15 residues. Trimming removed 0 bases from V and 9 bases from J; junction bases left unmatched: 3. The CDR3 DNA is TGTGCCAGCAGTTACTCTTCGGGACAGGGTTCACCCCTCCACTTT. This translates into CASSYSSGQGSPLHF.

This rearrangement joins TRBV6-5 to TRBJ1-1; 10 nucleotides agree with TRBD1. This CDR3 spans 13 amino acids. CDR1 and CDR2 from the germline V gene are MNHEY and SVGAGI. J gave up 8 bases and V 6 bases, and 6 bases lay outside the gene matches. The CDR3 loop reads CASRRTGGMEAFF. CDR3 nucleotides: TGTGCCAGCAGACGGACAGGGGGAATGGAAGCTTTCTTT.

V and J are TRBV11-2 and TRBJ1-3; 8 bases match TRBD1. CDR1 SGHAT and CDR2 FQNNGV come from the germline V gene. The length of the CDR3 is 18 residues. Trimming removed 1 base from V and 0 bases from J; junction bases left unmatched: 8. The CDR3 here is CASSLVGPGGPSGNTIYF. CDR3 DNA: TGTGCCAGCAGCTTAGTAGGTCCAGGGGGCCCCTCTGGAAACACCATATATTTT.

As for this clone: One end of the junction fails to match germline, which may point to a read error. The chain carries TRBV5-1 and TRBJ2-3, with D uncertain. This CDR3 region has 19 residues. Germline V gene sequence: CDR1 SGHRS, CDR2 YFSETQ. The CDR3 is CASSLWSLGHVTGTYTQYF. In DNA form, the CDR3 reads TGCGCCAGCAGCTTATGGAGTTTAGGCCACGTCACTGGCACATATACGCAGTATTTT.

This clone was found once. V usage is TRBV3-1 (or the pseudogene TRBV3-2) and J usage is TRBJ1-5, with D possibly being TRBD1 (5 bases). Trimming cost V 6 bases and J 0 bases, with 15 bases left between them. Germline CDR1 and CDR2: LGHDT and YNNKEL (reference sequence). This CDR3 contains 16 residues. The CDR3 reads CASRGLLGSSNQPQHF. Written as DNA, the CDR3 is TGTGCCAGCAGGGGACTTCTAGGGTCTAGCAATCAGCCCCAGCATTTT.

The rearrangement uses TRBV19 and TRBJ1-2; TRBD1 agrees at 8 bases. Germline CDR1 and CDR2: LNHDA and SQIVND (reference sequence). There are 15 residues in the CDR3. V was clipped by 1 base and J by 4 bases; unmatched bases: 5. The CDR3 loop reads CASSIATGVGYGYTF. CDR3 DNA sequence: TGTGCCAGTAGTATAGCGACAGGGGTCGGCTATGGCTACACCTTC.

The chain couples TRBV4-3 to TRBJ2-3; a weak D match, TRBD1 (5 bases). Germline V CDR1 and CDR2: LGHNA, YSLEER. The CDR3 is 17 amino acids. The V end lost 1 base, the J end lost 3 bases, and 17 bases lay between the germline ends. The CDR3 is CASSQGPRWGITDTQYF. The CDR3 DNA is TGCGCCAGCAGCCAAGGTCCGAGGTGGGGCATTACAGATACGCAGTATTTT.

The chain links TRBV5-6 to TRBJ1-5; no firm D call. The CDR3 length is 13 residues. Germline V gene data show CDR1 as SGHDT and CDR2 as YYEEEE. The V and J ends lost 3 bases and 1 base respectively, with 5 bases between them. The CDR3 sequence: CASSSQSNQPQHF. In nucleotides, the CDR3 is TGTGCCAGCAGCTCGCAGAGCAATCAGCCCCAGCATTTT.

The gene calls are TRBV5-8 and TRBJ2-5, with D uncertain. Germline values: CDR1 SGHTS, CDR2 YDEGEE. V gave up 0 bases and J gave up 1 base, with 7 bases separating them. CDR3 size: 14 residues. CDR3 sequence reads: CASSLGSTQETQYF. The CDR3 DNA is TGTGCCAGCAGCTTGGGTTCCACCCAAGAGACCCAGTACTTC.

V is TRBV5-1 and J is TRBJ1-1; D is uncertain. The CDR3 has 16 amino acids. Germline CDR1 is SGHRS and CDR2 is YFSETQ. Trimming shortened V by 3 bases and J by 1 base, and 16 bases separated the two germline ends. The CDR3 sequence is CASSSEGRPKNTEAFF. CDR3 bases: TGCGCCAGCAGCTCTGAGGGCCGGCCTAAGAACACTGAAGCTTTCTTT.

The chain has TRBV24-1 and TRBJ1-5; maybe TRBD1 (6 bases). The CDR3 length is 15 residues. Germline-derived CDR1 and CDR2 are KGHDR and SFDVKD. The ends were cut back, 0 bases at V and 2 bases at J, with 7 bases in the middle. CDR3 coding DNA: TGTGCCACCAGTGATTTGTCAGGGGGCAATCAGCCCCAGCATTTT. As protein: CATSDLSGGNQPQHF.

This clone occurred many times. J is TRBJ2-2 and V is TRBV2, with D possibly TRBD1 on 5 matching bases. This CDR3 comprises 14 residues. CDR1 is SNHLY and CDR2 is FYNNEI in the germline V gene. The V end was cut by 5 bases, the J end by 6 bases, with 13 bases between. For the CDR3, the DNA is TGTGCCAGCAGTTCGCAGGGTCTCGCCGGGGAGCTGTTTTTT. Encoded protein: CASSSQGLAGELFF.

The chain combines TRBV7-8 with TRBJ2-7; 10 bases match TRBD1. This CDR3 is built from 14 residues. Trimming cost V 6 bases and J 4 bases; bases outside gene matches: 6. Germline V gene data show CDR1 as SGHVS and CDR2 as FQNEAQ. CDR3 nucleotide sequence: TGTGCCAGCAGAGAACGACAGGGGGCTTACGAGCAGTACTTC. As protein: CASRERQGAYEQYF.

V gene TRBV11-2 combines with J gene TRBJ1-3; D may be TRBD1 (5 bases). Per the germline V gene, CDR1 is SGHAT and CDR2 is FQNNGV. With 1 base removed from V and 3 bases from J, the gap between germline ends came to 16 bases. The length of the CDR3 is 17 residues. The CDR3 loop reads CASSLGWLSRVGNTIYF. The CDR3 DNA is TGTGCCAGCAGCTTAGGCTGGCTTAGCAGGGTTGGAAACACCATATATTTT. Full variable domain (rest looked up from reference TRBV11-2 and TRBJ1-3): EAGVAQSPRYKIIEKRQSVAFWCNPISGHATLYWYQQILGQGPKLLIQFQNNGVVDDSQLPKDRFSAERLKGVDSTLKIQPAKLEDSAVYLCASSLGWLSRVGNTIYFGEGSWLTVV.

This chain uses TRBV5-5 with TRBJ1-2; 7 nucleotides match TRBD1. The CDR3 length is 14 residues. Germline CDR1 SGHKS, CDR2 YYEKEE (reference sequence). V was clipped by 0 bases and J by 4 bases; unmatched bases: 3. The CDR3 nucleotides are TGTGCCAGCAGCTTGGGACAGGGAAGCTATGGCTACACCTTC. It yields the protein CASSLGQGSYGYTF. Together with reference TRBV5-5 and TRBJ1-2, the CDR3 gives the full variable domain: DAGVTQSPTHLIKTRGQQVTLRCSPISGHKSVSWYQQVLGQGPQFIFQYYEKEERGRGNFPDRFSARQFPNYSSELNVNALLLGDSALYLCASSLGQGSYGYTFGSGTRLTVV.

As to this clone: Compared with germline, one end of the junction differs, possibly owing to a read error. This chain connects TRBV30 to TRBJ2-6, with D perhaps matching TRBD2 (5 bases). Germline values: CDR1 GTSNPN, CDR2 SVGIG (reference sequence). CDR3 length: 13 residues. This CDR3 is CAWTASGANVLTF. In nucleotides, the CDR3 is TGTGCATGGACTGCCTCTGGGGCCAACGTCCTGACTTTC.

The chain employs TRBV7-6 and TRBJ2-1; 8 bases line up with TRBD2. The CDR3 length is 19 residues. Germline V gives CDR1 SGHVS, CDR2 FNYEAQ. Trimming took 4 bases from V and 3 from J; bases not matched to a gene: 17. The CDR3 region has the DNA TGTGCCAGCAGCTCCCTTGGCGGGAGGCTACCATGGGGCTACAATGAGCAGTTCTTC. It codes for CASSSLGGRLPWGYNEQFF.